Following are 14 T cell receptor beta chains from one sample sequenced in a study of T-cell reconstitution after alpha-beta-depleted transplantation in children. Unique molecular identifiers tagged the TCRbeta library. TCRdb re-called the PCR reads through MiXCR, storing one row per CDR3 protein. The table lists about 980,000 distinct CDR3 sequences, 25% to 30% of them singletons. Sequences were derived from PBMCs, mostly from graft donor cells, sampled 360 days after TCRalphabeta/CD19-depleted stem cell transplant. The receptors here all came from a boy under two years old who had a stem cell transplant for SCID, so the T cells may come from the graft donor.

This clonotype was seen a few times. V usage is TRBV5-1 and J usage is TRBJ2-1; D gene uncertain. This CDR3 is 16 amino acids long. Trimming took off 1 base at V and 0 bases at J, with 11 bases between the two ends. Looked up from germline, CDR1 is SGHRS and CDR2 is YFSETQ. For the CDR3, the DNA is TGCGCCAGCAGCTTGACCGCTGGTAACTCCTACAATGAGCAGTTCTTC. Protein product: CASSLTAGNSYNEQFF.

This clonotype was seen only a few times. The chain combines TRBV20-1 with TRBJ2-5; D call uncertain. The V end was cut by 8 bases, the J end by 2 bases, with 21 bases between. This CDR3 contains 15 residues. Germline CDR1 DFQATT, CDR2 SNEGSKA (reference sequence). CDR3 protein: CSTRKNSGRQETQYF. CDR3 nucleotides: TGCAGTACGCGAAAAAATAGTGGTCGGCAAGAGACCCAGTACTTC.

V and J are TRBV5-6 and TRBJ2-1; 8 positions match TRBD1. Germline CDR1 is SGHDT and CDR2 is YYEEEE. CDR3 length equals 16 residues. V lost 3 bases, J lost 5 bases, and 10 bases stayed unmatched. The CDR3 reads CASSSYSGQAHNEQFF. CDR3 nucleotides: TGTGCCAGCAGCTCCTACTCGGGACAGGCCCACAATGAGCAGTTCTTC.

This sequence joins TRBV28 and TRBJ2-2; 9 bases fit TRBD1. This CDR3 contains 17 residues. CDR1 is MDHEN, CDR2 SYDVKM, per germline. V trimming: 11 bases; J trimming: 4 bases; junction bases outside the gene matches: 17. This CDR3 is CAASSLLSDRGTGELFF. The CDR3 DNA follows: TGTGCCGCCAGCAGTTTGTTATCGGACAGGGGCACCGGGGAGCTGTTTTTT.

This clonotype has at least ten counts. The chain recombines TRBV5-1 with TRBJ2-3, with 10 bases matching TRBD1. Germline CDR1 SGHRS, CDR2 YFSETQ. The V segment lost 5 bases and the J segment 3 bases; nucleotides outside the gene matches: 6. This CDR3 spans 15 amino acids. The chain's CDR3 is CASSPGQGRTDTQYF. DNA of the CDR3: TGCGCCAGCAGTCCGGGACAGGGGAGGACAGATACGCAGTATTTT.

This clonotype was counted between two and nine times. V is TRBV29-1 and J is TRBJ2-1; 7 bases align to TRBD1. There are 13 residues in the CDR3. Per germline, CDR1 SQVTM and CDR2 ANQGSEA. V shed 7 bases, J shed 0 bases, and the junction held 3 bases outside the gene matches. The CDR3: CSGGQFSYNEQFF. The CDR3 nucleotides are TGCAGCGGGGGACAGTTCTCCTACAATGAGCAGTTCTTC.

In this sample, this clonotype turned up a few times. V usage is TRBV29-1 and J usage is TRBJ2-1; no definite D call. Germline lookup yields CDR1 SQVTM and CDR2 ANQGSEA. The V and J ends lost 4 bases and 3 bases respectively, with 16 bases between them. This CDR3 comprises 15 residues. CDR3 in amino acids: CSVVPLYTYYNEQFF. CDR3 DNA: TGCAGCGTTGTCCCTCTCTACACATACTACAATGAGCAGTTCTTC.

The V and J genes are TRBV11-2 and TRBJ2-1; 11 bases match TRBD2. Trimming cost V 2 bases and J 7 bases; bases outside gene matches: 7. Germline assignment: CDR1 SGHAT and CDR2 FQNNGV. This CDR3 is built from 16 residues. The CDR3 reads CASSLLIAGGPNEQFF. CDR3 DNA sequence: TGTGCCAGCAGCTTACTTATAGCGGGGGGGCCAAATGAGCAGTTCTTC.

This clonotype occurred a few times. V gene TRBV12-3 or TRBV12-4 combines with J gene TRBJ2-5, with 8 bases matching TRBD2. This CDR3 region has 15 residues. The V segment lost 8 bases and the J segment 4 bases; nucleotides outside the gene matches: 12. The CDR3 here is CASVKDSGVRETQYF. The DNA for the CDR3 is TGTGCCAGCGTGAAGGATAGCGGGGTACGAGAGACCCAGTACTTC.

This clonotype was detected ten times or more. The rearrangement uses TRBV3-1 and TRBJ2-2, with TRBD1 matching 8 bases. The CDR3 loop spans 14 amino acids. With 4 bases clipped from V and 5 bases from J, the junction kept 3 bases outside the gene matches. The germline gives CDR1 LGHDT, CDR2 YNNKEL (reference sequence). Here the CDR3 reads CASSLRGRTGELFF. In DNA, the CDR3 is TGTGCCAGCAGCCTCAGGGGGCGTACCGGGGAGCTGTTTTTT.

This rearrangement joins TRBV5-1 to TRBJ1-1; D call uncertain. The CDR3 is made up of 14 amino acids. Germline CDR1 SGHRS, CDR2 YFSETQ. The V gene lost 4 bases and the J gene lost 5 bases, with 15 bases spanning the gap. The CDR3 region is CASSRSGGVTEAFF. The CDR3 bases are TGCGCCAGCAGCCGGTCCGGTGGGGTGACTGAAGCTTTCTTT.

This clonotype was observed a handful of times. The chain carries TRBV20-1 and TRBJ2-1; D is perhaps TRBD2 (6 bases). Germline V gives CDR1 DFQATT, CDR2 SNEGSKA (reference sequence). This CDR3 has 14 residues. Trimming pared 3 bases from V and 7 bases from J, leaving 16 bases between. CDR3 region: CSARERTTRNEQFF. CDR3 nucleotide sequence: TGCAGTGCTAGGGAAAGGACGACTAGGAATGAGCAGTTCTTC.

The chain links TRBV5-1 to TRBJ2-7; 8 positions agree with TRBD2. Per germline, CDR1 SGHRS and CDR2 YFSETQ. This CDR3 has 14 amino acids. The V gene end was trimmed by 4 bases and the J gene end by 9 bases; junction bases not matched to a gene: 12. CDR3 coding DNA: TGCGCCAGCAGCGTGGGGACACTAACTAGCGGGCAGTACTTC. Amino acids: CASSVGTLTSGQYF.

CDR3 loop: CASSWENYGYTF. The CDR3 DNA follows: TGTGCCAGCAGCTGGGAGAACTATGGCTACACCTTC. The rearrangement joins TRBV5-5 to TRBJ1-2; D unresolved. The CDR3 loop spans 12 amino acids. Germline V gene lookup returns CDR1 SGHKS and CDR2 YYEKEE (reference sequence). Trimming pared 3 bases from V and 2 bases from J, leaving 5 bases between. Full variable domain (outside the CDR3, taken from reference TRBV5-5 and TRBJ1-2): DAGVTQSPTHLIKTRGQQVTLRCSPISGHKSVSWYQQVLGQGPQFIFQYYEKEERGRGNFPDRFSARQFPNYSSELNVNALLLGDSALYLCASSWENYGYTFGSGTRLTVV.